This T cell receptor beta chain appears in the sequencing data of a study of blood T cell repertoires in COVID-19. Overall study context: Material from acute and convalescent COVID-19 was sourced from the United States, Italy and Spain.

Germline assignment: CDR1 KGHSH and CDR2 LQKENI. The CDR3 is 15 residues long. The V segment lost 4 bases and the J segment 5 bases; nucleotides outside the gene matches: 7. The table came from immunoSEQ multiplex PCR; TCRdb's copy has only in-frame clones and leaves some out. Among fewer than 85,000 clones listed, more than 75% were seen once. The source is a woman older than 75 with active or convalescent COVID-19. The sample taken for sequencing was peripheral blood. This chain links TRBV18 with TRBJ2-7, with 11 positions matching TRBD1. The CDR3 region is CASSRGRTGGDEQYF. Here the CDR3 DNA reads TGTGCCAGCTCACGGGGACGGACAGGGGGCGACGAGCAGTACTTC.